Shown below are 5 T cell receptor beta chains from a single sample sequenced in a study of beta chain features in type 1 diabetes. TCRB transcripts that were expressed got sequenced, as all of the isolated RNA had been reverse transcribed. Measured with immunoSEQ multiplex PCR; TCRdb has only the in-frame clones, and not every one. This table holds roughly 240,000 clones, 14% found once. The material sequenced was naive CD4+ T cells from blood. The receptors come from a woman between 40 and 50 years old in good health.

The chain joins TRBV7-9 to TRBJ1-2; TRBD1 matches at 8 bases. Germline V gene data show CDR1 as SEHNR and CDR2 as FQNEAQ (reference sequence). The CDR3 runs to 13 residues. V was pared by 4 bases and J by 4 bases, with 2 bases of the junction left unmatched. As DNA, the CDR3 is TGTGCCAGCAGCTATGGACAGGGCTATGGCTACACCTTC. It translates to CASSYGQGYGYTF.

The genes are TRBV9 and TRBJ1-3; TRBD1 might be the D (5 bases). Germline V gene lookup returns CDR1 SGDLS and CDR2 YYNGEE. Between the trimmed V and J ends, which lost 4 bases and 0 bases, there was a span of 11 bases. CDR3 length equals 15 residues. The CDR3 coding sequence is TGTGCCAGCAGCATCCAGGGAATCTCTGGAAACACCATATATTTT. This sequence encodes CASSIQGISGNTIYF.

This clone appeared a few times. This CDR3 reads CASSQEASGTNEQFF. In DNA form, the CDR3 reads TGCGCCAGCAGCCAAGAGGCTAGCGGGACCAATGAGCAGTTCTTC. The chain employs TRBV4-1 and TRBJ2-1, with 9 bases fitting TRBD2. V shed 0 bases and J 6 bases; nucleotides not matched to a gene: 3. CDR1 and CDR2 from the germline V gene are MGHRA and YSYEKL. CDR3 length: 15 amino acids.

This rearrangement joins TRBV13 to TRBJ2-7, with D perhaps matching TRBD2 (6 bases). V shed 5 bases and J shed 3 bases, with 26 bases lying between them. The CDR3 is 18 residues long. Looked up from germline, CDR1 is PRHDT and CDR2 is FYEKMQ (reference sequence). The CDR3 loop reads CASSPVLPGLKPIYEQYF. The CDR3 nucleotides are TGTGCCAGCAGCCCAGTACTCCCGGGACTGAAACCGATCTACGAGCAGTACTTC.

The chain couples TRBV2 to TRBJ1-2; no reliable D call. Trimming pared 4 bases from V and 7 bases from J, leaving 19 bases between. Germline CDR1 and CDR2: SNHLY and FYNNEI. The CDR3 runs 15 residues. The chain's CDR3 is CASSVGRHAIVGYTF. The CDR3 bases are TGTGCCAGCAGTGTAGGCAGGCATGCCATTGTTGGCTACACCTTC.